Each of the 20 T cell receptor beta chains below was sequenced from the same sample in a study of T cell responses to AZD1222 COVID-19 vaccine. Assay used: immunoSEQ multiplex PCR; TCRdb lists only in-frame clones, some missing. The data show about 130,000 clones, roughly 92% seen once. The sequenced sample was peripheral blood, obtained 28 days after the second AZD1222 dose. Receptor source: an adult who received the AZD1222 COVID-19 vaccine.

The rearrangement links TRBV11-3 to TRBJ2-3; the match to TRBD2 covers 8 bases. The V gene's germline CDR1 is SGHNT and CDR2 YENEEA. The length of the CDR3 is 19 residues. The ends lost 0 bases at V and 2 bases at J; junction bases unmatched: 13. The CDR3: CASSLDRSRASGLTDTQYF. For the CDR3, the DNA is TGTGCCAGCAGCTTAGATAGGAGTAGGGCTAGCGGGCTCACAGATACGCAGTATTTT. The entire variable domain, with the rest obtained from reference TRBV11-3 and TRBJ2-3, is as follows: EAGVVQSPRYKIIEKKQPVAFWCNPISGHNTLYWYLQNLGQGPELLIRYENEEAVDDSQLPKDRFSAERLKGVDSTLKIQPAELGDSAVYLCASSLDRSRASGLTDTQYFGPGTRLTVL.

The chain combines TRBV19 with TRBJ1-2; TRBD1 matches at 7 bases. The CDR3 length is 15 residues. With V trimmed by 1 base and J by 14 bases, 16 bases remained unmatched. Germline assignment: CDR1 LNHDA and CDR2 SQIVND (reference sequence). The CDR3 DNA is TGTGCCAGTAGTATAGCGCGGGACAGCCACTCTGTATTGACCTTC. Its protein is CASSIARDSHSVLTF.

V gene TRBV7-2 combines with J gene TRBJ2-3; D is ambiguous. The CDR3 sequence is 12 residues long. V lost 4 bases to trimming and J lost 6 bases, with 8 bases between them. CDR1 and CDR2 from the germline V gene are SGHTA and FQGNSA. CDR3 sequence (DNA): TGTGCCAGCAGCTCAACCCGGGATACGCAGTATTTT. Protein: CASSSTRDTQYF.

The CDR3, as DNA: TGTGCCAGCAGCTTCTGGGGGCAAGAGACCCAGTACTTC. Translated: CASSFWGQETQYF. This rearrangement joins TRBV5-8 to TRBJ2-5; D might be TRBD1 or TRBD2, each matching 5 bases. V was trimmed by 2 bases and J by 2 bases, leaving 7 bases between them. This CDR3 is built from 13 residues. The germline gives CDR1 SGHTS, CDR2 YDEGEE.

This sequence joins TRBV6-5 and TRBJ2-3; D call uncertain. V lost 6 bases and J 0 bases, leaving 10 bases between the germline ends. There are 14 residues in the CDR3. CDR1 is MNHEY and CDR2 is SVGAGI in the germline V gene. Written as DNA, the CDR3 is TGTGCCAGCAGGAGTCAGTTTAGCACAGATACGCAGTATTTT. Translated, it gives CASRSQFSTDTQYF.

Here the CDR3 DNA reads TGTGCCAGCAGCTTTAGACAGGGGGAAGCTTTCTTT. Encoded protein: CASSFRQGEAFF. The rearrangement joins TRBV7-9 to TRBJ1-1; 8 nucleotides align to TRBD1. The germline V gene has CDR1 SEHNR and CDR2 FQNEAQ (reference sequence). J lost 8 bases, V lost 3 bases, and 2 bases had no gene match. CDR3 size: 12 residues. Supplemented by reference TRBV7-9 and TRBJ1-1, the full variable domain reads DTGVSQNPRHKITKRGQNVTFRCDPISEHNRLYWYRQTLGQGPEFLTYFQNEAQLEKSRLLSDRFSAERPKGSFSTLEIQRTEQGDSAMYLCASSFRQGEAFFGQGTRLTVV.

CDR3 nucleotide sequence: TGTGCCAAAAGGGACAGGGGAGAGACCCAGTACTTC. This translates into CAKRDRGETQYF. This chain uses TRBV2 with TRBJ2-5; 10 positions match TRBD1. Germline values: CDR1 SNHLY, CDR2 FYNNEI. The CDR3 consists of 12 residues. With 10 bases clipped from V and 4 bases from J, the junction kept 3 bases outside the gene matches.

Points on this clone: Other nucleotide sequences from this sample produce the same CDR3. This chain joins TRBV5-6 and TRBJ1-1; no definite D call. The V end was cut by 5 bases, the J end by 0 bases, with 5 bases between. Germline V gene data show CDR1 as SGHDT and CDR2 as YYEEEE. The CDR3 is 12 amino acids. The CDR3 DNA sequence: TGTGCCAGCAGTCTATTGAACACTGAAGCTTTCTTT. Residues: CASSLLNTEAFF. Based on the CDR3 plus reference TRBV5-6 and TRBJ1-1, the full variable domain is DAGVTQSPTHLIKTRGQQVTLRCSPKSGHDTVSWYQQALGQGPQFIFQYYEEEERQRGNFPDRFSGHQFPNYSSELNVNALLLGDSALYLCASSLLNTEAFFGQGTRLTVV.

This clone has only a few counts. The CDR3 reads CSVGGAPGNTEAFF. DNA for the CDR3: TGCAGCGTCGGGGGGGCTCCAGGGAACACTGAAGCTTTCTTT. The genes are TRBV29-1 and TRBJ1-1; a possible D gene is TRBD1 (6 bases). The germline CDR1 and CDR2 sequences are SQVTM and ANQGSEA. Trimming removed 6 bases at V and 1 base at J, with 15 bases between. The CDR3 is made up of 14 amino acids.

The CDR3: CASSQQQGGTDTQYF. The CDR3 coding sequence is TGTGCCAGCAGCCAACAGCAGGGAGGCACAGATACGCAGTATTTT. This chain connects TRBV11-2 to TRBJ2-3; D possibly uses TRBD1 or TRBD2 (5 bases each). CDR1 and CDR2 (germline): SGHAT, FQNNGV. This CDR3 has 15 residues. V lost 5 bases and J 1 base, leaving 13 bases between the germline ends.

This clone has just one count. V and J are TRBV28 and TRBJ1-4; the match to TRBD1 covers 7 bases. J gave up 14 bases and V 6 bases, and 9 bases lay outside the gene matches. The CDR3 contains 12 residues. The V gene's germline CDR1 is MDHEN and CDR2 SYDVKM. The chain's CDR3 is CASRGGDRVLFF. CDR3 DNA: TGTGCCAGCAGGGGGGGAGACAGGGTTCTGTTTTTT.

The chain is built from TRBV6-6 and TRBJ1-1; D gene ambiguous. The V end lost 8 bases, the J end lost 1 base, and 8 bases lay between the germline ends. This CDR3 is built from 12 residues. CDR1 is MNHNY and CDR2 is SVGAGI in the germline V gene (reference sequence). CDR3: CASGRQNTEAFF. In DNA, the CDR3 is TGTGCCAGCGGGCGACAGAACACTGAAGCTTTCTTT.

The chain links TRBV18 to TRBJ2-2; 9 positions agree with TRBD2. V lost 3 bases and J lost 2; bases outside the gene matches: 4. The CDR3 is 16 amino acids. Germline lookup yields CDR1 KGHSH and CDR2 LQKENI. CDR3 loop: CASSPGLAGNTGELFF. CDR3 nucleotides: TGTGCCAGCTCACCTGGTCTAGCGGGAAACACCGGGGAGCTGTTTTTT. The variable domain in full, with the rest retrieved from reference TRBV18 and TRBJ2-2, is NAGVMQNPRHLVRRRGQEARLRCSPMKGHSHVYWYRQLPEEGLKFMVYLQKENIIDESGMPKERFSAEFPKEGPSILRIQQVVRGDSAAYFCASSPGLAGNTGELFFGEGSRLTVL.

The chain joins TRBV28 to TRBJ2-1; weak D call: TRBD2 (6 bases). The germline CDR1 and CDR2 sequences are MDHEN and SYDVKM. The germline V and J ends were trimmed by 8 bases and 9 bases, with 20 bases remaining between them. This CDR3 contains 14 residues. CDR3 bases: TGTGCCAGCGCAGGGTATCAGCGAGCGGGTGAGCAGTTCTTC. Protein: CASAGYQRAGEQFF. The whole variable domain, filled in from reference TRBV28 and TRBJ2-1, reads DVKVTQSSRYLVKRTGEKVFLECVQDMDHENMFWYRQDPGLGLRLIYFSYDVKMKEKGDIPEGYSVSREKKERFSLILESASTNQTSMYLCASAGYQRAGEQFFGPGTRLTVL.

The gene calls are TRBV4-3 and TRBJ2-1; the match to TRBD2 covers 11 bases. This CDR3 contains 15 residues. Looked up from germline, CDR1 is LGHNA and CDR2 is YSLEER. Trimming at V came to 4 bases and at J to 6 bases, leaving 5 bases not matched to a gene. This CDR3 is CASSPPGLAVNEQFF. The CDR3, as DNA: TGCGCCAGCAGCCCACCGGGACTAGCGGTCAATGAGCAGTTCTTC.

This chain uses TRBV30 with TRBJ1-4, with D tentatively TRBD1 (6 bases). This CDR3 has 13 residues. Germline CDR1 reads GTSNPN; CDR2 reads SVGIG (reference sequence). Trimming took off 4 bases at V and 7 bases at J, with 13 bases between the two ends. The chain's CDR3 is CAWKGVGGEKLFF. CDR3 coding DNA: TGTGCCTGGAAGGGGGTAGGCGGTGAAAAACTGTTTTTT.

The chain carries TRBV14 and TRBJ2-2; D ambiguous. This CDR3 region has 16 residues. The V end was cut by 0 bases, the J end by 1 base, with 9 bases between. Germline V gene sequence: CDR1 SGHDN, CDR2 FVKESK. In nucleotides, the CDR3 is TGTGCCAGCAGCCAAGATCTTTCCAAGAACACCGGGGAGCTGTTTTTT. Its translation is CASSQDLSKNTGELFF. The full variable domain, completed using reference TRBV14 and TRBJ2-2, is EAGVTQFPSHSVIEKGQTVTLRCDPISGHDNLYWYRRVMGKEIKFLLHFVKESKQDESGMPNNRFLAERTGGTYSTLKVQPAELEDSGVYFCASSQDLSKNTGELFFGEGSRLTVL.

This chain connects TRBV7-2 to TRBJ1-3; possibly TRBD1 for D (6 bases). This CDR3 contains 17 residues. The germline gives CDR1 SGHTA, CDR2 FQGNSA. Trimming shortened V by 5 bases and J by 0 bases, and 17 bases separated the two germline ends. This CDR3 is CASSVVGGSVSGNTIYF. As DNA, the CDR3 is TGTGCCAGCAGCGTGGTGGGGGGCTCGGTCTCTGGAAACACCATATATTTT. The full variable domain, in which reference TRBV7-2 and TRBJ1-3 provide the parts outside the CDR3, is GAGVSQSPSNKVTEKGKDVELRCDPISGHTALYWYRQSLGQGLEFLIYFQGNSAPDKSGLPSDRFSAERTGGSVSTLTIQRTQQEDSAVYLCASSVVGGSVSGNTIYFGEGSWLTVV.

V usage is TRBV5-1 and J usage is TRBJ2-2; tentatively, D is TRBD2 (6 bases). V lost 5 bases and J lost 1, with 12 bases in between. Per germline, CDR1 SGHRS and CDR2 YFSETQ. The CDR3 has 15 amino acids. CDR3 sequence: CASSRGGLNTGELFF. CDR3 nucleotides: TGCGCCAGCAGTCGAGGAGGGTTGAACACCGGGGAGCTGTTTTTT.

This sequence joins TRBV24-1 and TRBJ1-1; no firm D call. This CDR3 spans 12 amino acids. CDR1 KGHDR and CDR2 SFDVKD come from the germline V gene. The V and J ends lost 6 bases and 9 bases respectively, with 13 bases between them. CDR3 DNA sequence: TGTGCCACCAGTCGGACCCCACGTCAAGCTTTCTTT. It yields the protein CATSRTPRQAFF.